The sequence of this T cell receptor beta chain was determined in a study of T cells in Graves' hyperthyroidism and ophthalmopathy. General study results and limits: A median around 6.8 months before onset, the model predicted ophthalmopathy.

Hyperthyroidism, newly diagnosed and lasting under 2 months, affected patients aged 18 to 65. Over 9 ml of fresh peripheral blood supplied the PBMCs. Trimming took off 1 base at V and 4 bases at J, with 5 bases between the two ends. The CDR3 contains 13 residues. CDR1 and CDR2 (germline): SGHAT, FQNNGV. This clonotype occurred many times. The antigen is not known. RNA transcripts gave rise to amplified TCR beta CDR3 regions. With the HTBI primer set, the TCR CDR3 went through a first round of RT-PCR. One entry per CDR3 protein results from TCRdb running MiXCR on the multiplex PCR reads. Altogether approximately 330,000 distinct CDR3 sequences are present, roughly a fifth being singletons, with the ten largest covering about 50%.

The specimen sequenced was blood. This clonotype was sampled from a woman between 50 and 59 years old with Graves' hyperthyroidism. The gene calls are TRBV11-2 and TRBJ1-3; D gene ambiguous. The CDR3 loop reads CASSLVGGNTIYF. Written as DNA, the CDR3 is TGTGCCAGCAGCTTAGTTGGGGGAAACACCATATATTTT.